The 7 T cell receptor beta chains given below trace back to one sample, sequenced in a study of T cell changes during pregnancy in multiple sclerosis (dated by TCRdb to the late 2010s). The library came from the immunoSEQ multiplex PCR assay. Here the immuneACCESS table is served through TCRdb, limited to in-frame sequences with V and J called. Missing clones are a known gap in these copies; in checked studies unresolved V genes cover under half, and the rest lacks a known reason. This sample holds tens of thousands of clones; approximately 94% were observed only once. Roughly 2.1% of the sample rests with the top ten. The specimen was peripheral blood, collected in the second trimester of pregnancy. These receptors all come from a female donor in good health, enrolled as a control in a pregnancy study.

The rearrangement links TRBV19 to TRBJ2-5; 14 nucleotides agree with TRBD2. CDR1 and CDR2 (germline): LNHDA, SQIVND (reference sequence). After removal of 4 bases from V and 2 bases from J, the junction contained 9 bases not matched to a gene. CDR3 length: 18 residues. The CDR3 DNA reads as TGTGCCAGTAGTACGGGGACTAGCGGGGGCGAAACTCAAGAGACCCAGTACTTC. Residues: CASSTGTSGGETQETQYF.

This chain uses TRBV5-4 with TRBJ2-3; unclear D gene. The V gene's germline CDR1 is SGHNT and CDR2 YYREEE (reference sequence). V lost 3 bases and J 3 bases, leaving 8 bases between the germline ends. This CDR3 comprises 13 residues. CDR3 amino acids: CASSSAYTDTQYF. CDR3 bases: TGTGCCAGCAGCTCAGCGTATACAGATACGCAGTATTTT. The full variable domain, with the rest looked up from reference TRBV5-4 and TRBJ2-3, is ETGVTQSPTHLIKTRGQQVTLRCSSQSGHNTVSWYQQALGQGPQFIFQYYREEENGRGNFPPRFSGLQFPNYSSELNVNALELDDSALYLCASSSAYTDTQYFGPGTRLTVL.

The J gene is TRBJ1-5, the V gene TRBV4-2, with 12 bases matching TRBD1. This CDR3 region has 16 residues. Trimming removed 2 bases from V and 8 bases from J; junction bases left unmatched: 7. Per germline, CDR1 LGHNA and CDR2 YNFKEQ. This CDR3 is CASSQRDRGPREPQHF. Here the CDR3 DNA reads TGTGCCAGCAGCCAAAGGGACAGGGGGCCGCGGGAGCCCCAGCATTTT.

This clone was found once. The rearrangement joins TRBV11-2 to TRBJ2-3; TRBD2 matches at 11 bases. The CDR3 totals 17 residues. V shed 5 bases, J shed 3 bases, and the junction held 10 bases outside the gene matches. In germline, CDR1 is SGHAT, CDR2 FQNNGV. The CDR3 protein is CASSAQWSSGGTDTQYF. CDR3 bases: TGTGCCAGCAGCGCCCAGTGGTCTAGCGGGGGGACAGATACGCAGTATTTT.

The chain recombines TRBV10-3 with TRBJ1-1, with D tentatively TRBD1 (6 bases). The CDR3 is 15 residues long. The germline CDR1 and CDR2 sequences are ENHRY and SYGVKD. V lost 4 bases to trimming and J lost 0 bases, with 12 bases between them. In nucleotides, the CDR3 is TGTGCCATCAGTGGGGGACAAGCCATGAACACTGAAGCTTTCTTT. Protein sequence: CAISGGQAMNTEAFF.

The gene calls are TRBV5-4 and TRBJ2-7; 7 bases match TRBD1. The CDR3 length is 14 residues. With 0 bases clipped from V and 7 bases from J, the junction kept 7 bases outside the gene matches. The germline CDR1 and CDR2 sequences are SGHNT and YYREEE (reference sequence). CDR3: CASSLGLDRPEQYF. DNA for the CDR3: TGTGCCAGCAGCTTGGGGTTGGACAGGCCTGAGCAGTACTTC.

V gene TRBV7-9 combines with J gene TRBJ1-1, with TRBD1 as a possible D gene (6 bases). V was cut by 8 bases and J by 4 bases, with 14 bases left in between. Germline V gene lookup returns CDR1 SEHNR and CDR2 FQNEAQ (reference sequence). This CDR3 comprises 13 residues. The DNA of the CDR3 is TGTGCCAGCCCGGGGGGCAACAGCACTGAAGCTTTCTTT. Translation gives CASPGGNSTEAFF.